Listed below are T cell receptor beta chains from one sample, sequenced in a study of blood T cells in healthy people across ages. Each CDR3 protein is one row after TCRdb ran MiXCR on the 5' RACE reads. This sample has around 990,000 distinct CDR3 sequences; approximately 25% occur once, and the top ten carry approximately 0.7%. These sequences were also reported in another study, on T cells of mothers and their children.

Sequencing input: blood. The receptors stem from a girl under 10 years old in good health. Each CDR3 is given with its conserved first and last residue. A D gene is named only where the DNA matches it firmly. For some rows the clone size is stated as once, few or many, or as a class when expanded; others skip it.

D	size	V	J	DNA	CDR3
-	many	TRBV5-6	TRBJ1-6	TGTGCCAGCAGCTTGGGGGGAAGCTCACCCCTCCACTTT	CASSLGGSSPLHF
-	few	TRBV13	TRBJ1-3	TGTGCCAGCAGCTTTCGGACTGGAAACACCATATATTTT	CASSFRTGNTIYF
TRBD2	-	TRBV2	TRBJ2-7	TGTGCCAGCAGTGAGGGACTAACAGTGAAATACGAGCAGTACTTC	CASSEGLTVKYEQYF
TRBD2	few	TRBV29-1	TRBJ2-3	TGCAGCGTGGCTAGCGGGAGGATCACAGATACGCAGTATTTT	CSVASGRITDTQYF
-	-	TRBV18	TRBJ2-7	TGTGCCAGCTCACCACCAGGGATACAGTACGAGCAGTACTTC	CASSPPGIQYEQYF
-	-	TRBV12-3/TRBV12-4	TRBJ1-4	TGTGCCAGCGTCCGAGGAGGCTGGGATGAAAAACTGTTTTTT	CASVRGGWDEKLFF
TRBD2	few	TRBV4-2	TRBJ2-1	TGTGCCAGCAGCCAAGGGTCTAGCGGGGCAAACAATGAGCAGTTCTTC	CASSQGSSGANNEQFF
-	-	TRBV7-3	TRBJ2-2	TGTGCCAGCAGCCTTGTACCGGGAACGAACACCGGGGAGCTGTTTTTT	CASSLVPGTNTGELFF
-	-	TRBV6-2/TRBV6-3	TRBJ2-2	TGTGCCAGCAGTTACACCTACACCGGGGAGCTGTTTTTT	CASSYTYTGELFF
-	-	TRBV29-1	TRBJ2-7	TGCAGCGTCTTCGTTAGATCCTACGAGCAGTACTTC	CSVFVRSYEQYF
-	-	TRBV20-1	TRBJ2-5	TGCAGTGGGTTGGGGAAAGAGACCCAGTACTTC	CSGLGKETQYF
-	-	TRBV28	TRBJ2-7	TGTGCCAGCAGTTTGCGTCAGCTATACGAGCAGTACTTC	CASSLRQLYEQYF
TRBD2	few	TRBV27	TRBJ2-7	TGTGCCAGCAGTCCTGGGACTAGCGGGAGCGCGTGGGAGCAGTACTTC	CASSPGTSGSAWEQYF
-	few	TRBV5-6	TRBJ2-4	TGTGCCAGCTCCGGAGGGGATAGAGACATTCAGTACTTC	CASSGGDRDIQYF
-	many	TRBV20-1	TRBJ1-5	TGCAGTGCTAGTGCCCCCGGGGGGAATCAGCCCCAGCATTTT	CSASAPGGNQPQHF
TRBD1	-	TRBV6-6	TRBJ1-1	TGTGCCAGCAGTTACACCCACAGGGGCACTGAAGCTTTCTTT	CASSYTHRGTEAFF
TRBD1	-	TRBV7-8	TRBJ1-1	TGTGCCAGCAGCTTAGCGGTGACAGGGGGATCGGGGACTGAAGCTTTCTTT	CASSLAVTGGSGTEAFF
-	-	TRBV6-2/TRBV6-3	TRBJ2-2	TGTGCCAGCAACCGGCAGGGGAGTTCCGGGGAGCTGTTTTTT	CASNRQGSSGELFF
-	-	TRBV28	TRBJ2-7	TGTGCCAGCAGCTCTCCGCCCCAACAGGGAGCCCAGCAGTACTTC	CASSSPPQQGAQQYF
-	-	TRBV10-3	TRBJ1-2	TGTGCCATCAGCGACGGGGGGTATGGGGACTATGGCTACACCTTC	CAISDGGYGDYGYTF
-	-	TRBV29-1	TRBJ2-3	TGCAGCGTTGCAGGGAGGACAGATACGCAGTATTTT	CSVAGRTDTQYF
TRBD2	few	TRBV7-2	TRBJ2-7	TGTGCCAGCAGCTTAGGGGGGGGGTGGGAGCAGTACTTC	CASSLGGGWEQYF
-	-	TRBV5-1	TRBJ1-1	TGCGCCAGCAGTCACATCGGACAGCTGAACACTGAAGCTTTCTTT	CASSHIGQLNTEAFF
-	once	TRBV29-1	TRBJ2-2	TGCAGCGTTGAAGTAGGTGGAGTAGGCGGGGAGCTGTTTTTT	CSVEVGGVGGELFF
-	few	TRBV9	TRBJ2-7	TGTGCCAGCAGCGTAGATGGCAGCAGCTCCTACGAGCAGTACTTC	CASSVDGSSSYEQYF
TRBD2	-	TRBV28	TRBJ2-3	TGTGCCAGCAGTTTTCTAGCGGGAAGCAGTACAGATACGCAGTATTTT	CASSFLAGSSTDTQYF
-	-	TRBV7-3	TRBJ2-1	TGTGCCAGCAGCTTAACCGCCGGAAACTACAATGAGCAGTTCTTC	CASSLTAGNYNEQFF
-	few	TRBV7-2	TRBJ2-5	TGTGCCAGCAGCTTAGTGACAGTGGCCTTCGTTGAGACCCAGTACTTC	CASSLVTVAFVETQYF
TRBD1	-	TRBV7-3	TRBJ2-1	TGTGCCAGCAGCTTAACAAAAGGGACAGGGTGGAATGAGCAGTTCTTC	CASSLTKGTGWNEQFF
TRBD2	-	TRBV6-2/TRBV6-3	TRBJ2-5	TGTGCCAGCAGCGTCCGGCGGGGGGGCCTGGAGACCCAGTACTTC	CASSVRRGGLETQYF
-	few	TRBV12-3/TRBV12-4	TRBJ2-2	TGTGCCAGCAGTTTCCAACAGGCGAACACCGGGGAGCTGTTTTTT	CASSFQQANTGELFF
TRBD2	few	TRBV5-1	TRBJ2-2	TGCGCCAGCAGCTTCGGGACTAGCGGGAGGGCGCACACCGGGGAGCTGTTTTTT	CASSFGTSGRAHTGELFF
-	few	TRBV12-5	TRBJ2-7	TGTGCTAGTGGTTTGTTACCCTCCTACGAGCAGTACTTC	CASGLLPSYEQYF
TRBD1	-	TRBV5-6	TRBJ1-1	TGTGCCAGCAGCTCGCCCGGGACAGGGAACCTTGCAGTGGGGTTT	CASSSPGTGNLAVGF
-	-	TRBV24-1	TRBJ1-5	TGTGCCACCAGTGATTTGGAAAGCAATCAGCCCCAGCATTTT	CATSDLESNQPQHF
TRBD1	once	TRBV28	TRBJ2-1	TGTGCCAGCAGTTTAGCCCCCAGGGGGCCGCACAATGAGCAGTTCTTC	CASSLAPRGPHNEQFF
TRBD1	-	TRBV7-9	TRBJ1-2	TGTGCCAGCAGCTTAGGGACAGGGGAGGATGGCTACACCTTC	CASSLGTGEDGYTF
TRBD2	-	TRBV4-2	TRBJ2-7	TGTGCCAGCAGCCAAGAGATACTAGCGGGCCCCTACGAGCAGTACTTC	CASSQEILAGPYEQYF
-	-	TRBV6-5	TRBJ1-2	TGTGCCAGCAGCCAGAACGTACAGAGCTATGGCTACACCTTC	CASSQNVQSYGYTF
TRBD2	few	TRBV14	TRBJ2-1	TGTGCCAGTAGCCCAAAGACTAGCGGCAGCCGGAGCTCCTACAATGAGCAGTTCTTC	CASSPKTSGSRSSYNEQFF
-	few	TRBV12-3/TRBV12-4	TRBJ2-3	TGTGCCAGCAGTTTCGTCGGGGGTGTCTATGATACGCAGTATTTT	CASSFVGGVYDTQYF
TRBD1	few	TRBV11-2	TRBJ1-4	TGTGCCAGCAGTTCCTTGACAGGGGGCTCTAATGAAAAACTGTTTTTT	CASSSLTGGSNEKLFF
-	-	TRBV21-1	TRBJ2-1	TGTGCCAGCAGCAAAGCCACTAGCAATGAGCAGTTCTTC	CASSKATSNEQFF
-	few	TRBV12-3/TRBV12-4	TRBJ1-4	TGTGCCAGCAGCTACGACCACAACCGACTGTTTTTT	CASSYDHNRLFF
-	-	TRBV7-9	TRBJ2-7	TGTGCCAGCAGCCCTGCGGCGGCCCACGAGCAGTACTTC	CASSPAAAHEQYF
TRBD2	many	TRBV7-2	TRBJ2-1	TGTGCCAGCAGCTTAGCTTCAGGCGGGAGTTACAATGAGCAGTTCTTC	CASSLASGGSYNEQFF
-	few	TRBV2	TRBJ2-1	TGTGCCAGCAGTGATTTGGGGGGGCCTAGGAATGAGCAGTTCTTC	CASSDLGGPRNEQFF
TRBD1	once	TRBV12-3/TRBV12-4	TRBJ1-4	TGTGCCAGCAGCTTAGCAGGACAGGGGGGTTATGAAAAACTGTTTTTT	CASSLAGQGGYEKLFF
-	-	TRBV9	TRBJ1-2	TGTGCCAGCAGCCCAGCACGGGGAGGAGGCTTCTATGGCTACACCTTC	CASSPARGGGFYGYTF
TRBD1	few	TRBV5-1	TRBJ1-1	TGCGCCAGCTCACAGGGGGCCGACACTGAAGCTTTCTTT	CASSQGADTEAFF
-	-	TRBV29-1	TRBJ2-1	TGCAGCGCTGAAAGAAGCGGAGGTTACAATGAGCAGTTCTTC	CSAERSGGYNEQFF
TRBD2	many	TRBV7-9	TRBJ2-5	TGTGCCAGCAGCTTACGGGGGGTCCAAGAGACCCAGTACTTC	CASSLRGVQETQYF
TRBD1	-	TRBV6-6	TRBJ1-2	TGTGCCAGCAGTTACGGGACAGGGGGCAACTATGGCTACACCTTC	CASSYGTGGNYGYTF
-	-	TRBV14	TRBJ2-5	TGTGCCAGCAGCCCTCAGGAAGGGGAGACCCAGTACTTC	CASSPQEGETQYF
TRBD2	few	TRBV3-1	TRBJ2-5	TGTGCCAGCAGCCCCCCGGGACTAAGGCAGGAGACCCAGTACTTC	CASSPPGLRQETQYF
TRBD1	few	TRBV12-5	TRBJ1-2	TGTGCTAGTGATCACAGGGGTGGCTACACCTTC	CASDHRGGYTF
-	few	TRBV25-1	TRBJ2-1	TGTGCCAGCAGGGACTTATCCCGGGAGTATGTCTTC	CASRDLSREYVF
TRBD2	-	TRBV20-1	TRBJ2-5	TGCAGTGCTAGCCTAGCGGGGGGGCCGGGGACCCAGTACTTC	CSASLAGGPGTQYF